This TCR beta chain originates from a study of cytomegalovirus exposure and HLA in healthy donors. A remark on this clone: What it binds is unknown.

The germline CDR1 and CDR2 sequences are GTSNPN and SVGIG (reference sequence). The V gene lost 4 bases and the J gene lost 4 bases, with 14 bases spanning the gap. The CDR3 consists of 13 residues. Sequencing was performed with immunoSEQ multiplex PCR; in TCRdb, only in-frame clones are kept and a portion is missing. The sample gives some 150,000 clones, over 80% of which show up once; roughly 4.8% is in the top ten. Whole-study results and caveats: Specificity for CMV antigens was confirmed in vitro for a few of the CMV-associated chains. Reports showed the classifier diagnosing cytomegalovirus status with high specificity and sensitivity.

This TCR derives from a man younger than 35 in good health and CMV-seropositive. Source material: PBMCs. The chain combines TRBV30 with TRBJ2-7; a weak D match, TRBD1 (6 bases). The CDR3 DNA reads TGTGCCTGGAAATTGGACAGTTTTTACGAGCAGTACTTC. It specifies CAWKLDSFYEQYF.